The sequence of this T cell receptor beta chain was determined in a study of cytomegalovirus exposure and HLA in healthy donors. Overall study results and limits: Across donors, presence/absence analyses took sequencing depth to be roughly uniform. As immune exposure information, only CMV serostatus was available.

Comment on this clone: The antigen remains unidentified.

Primers: 60 Vbeta forward and 13 Jbeta reverse. The protocol was immunoSEQ multiplex PCR, while the TCRdb copy is restricted to in-frame clones and leaves out a portion. Among fewer than 250,000 clones listed, roughly 80% were seen once. V lost 3 bases and J lost 8; bases outside the gene matches: 8. The CDR3 contains 15 residues. Germline loops: CDR1 SGDLS, CDR2 YYNGEE. The chain carries TRBV9 and TRBJ2-1, with TRBD2 matching over 10 bases. This receptor was taken from a girl aged 2 to 10 in good health and CMV-seronegative. Sequenced sample: PBMCs. The CDR3, as DNA: TGTGCCAGCAGCGCAGAGCGGGGGGGCAATCATGAGCAGTTCTTC. Translating it yields CASSAERGGNHEQFF.